A selection of T cell receptor beta chains follows, all from one sample in a study of blood T cell repertoires in COVID-19. The data were produced by immunoSEQ multiplex PCR, yet TCRdb's version contains in-frame clones alone and is incomplete. In the table there are about 16,000 clones, less than 90% of which are singletons. Source material: peripheral blood. Every receptor here comes from a woman aged 80 or over with COVID-19, enrolled during active disease. Each CDR3 is given with its conserved first and last residue. D genes are given only for firm matches. Clone size is shown for a subset of rows, as once, few, many or a class of expanded clone.

clone_size	v_call	j_call	d_call	cdr3_aa	cdr3_nt
.	TRBV19	TRBJ2-1	TRBD2	CASSIGRLAGIGNEQFF	TGTGCCAGTAGTATAGGGAGACTAGCGGGAATAGGGAATGAGCAGTTCTTC
.	TRBV7-2	TRBJ2-2	.	CASSSQGRSNTGELFF	TGTGCCAGCAGCTCGCAGGGGCGTTCGAACACCGGGGAGCTGTTTTTT
.	TRBV18	TRBJ1-3	TRBD1	CASSSTPGTGIAGNTIYF	TGTGCCAGCTCATCTACTCCCGGGACAGGGATTGCCGGAAACACCATATATTTT
.	TRBV5-1	TRBJ2-7	.	CASSNRDTSYEQYF	TGCGCCAGCAGCAACCGGGACACCTCCTACGAGCAGTACTTC
.	TRBV11-2	TRBJ2-1	TRBD1	CASSKDRGIYNEQFF	TGTGCCAGCAGCAAGGACAGGGGAATCTACAATGAGCAGTTCTTC
.	TRBV18	TRBJ1-1	.	CASSPLSSGDSTEAFF	TGTGCCAGCTCACCTCTCTCGAGCGGCGACTCCACTGAAGCTTTCTTT
.	TRBV5-8	TRBJ1-5	.	CASGLRGGNQPQHF	TGTGCCAGCGGCCTTAGAGGGGGTAACCAGCCCCAGCATTTT
.	TRBV6-4	TRBJ1-1	TRBD1	CATRTGPNTEAFF	TGTGCCACCAGGACAGGGCCGAACACTGAAGCTTTCTTT
.	TRBV7-9	TRBJ1-2	.	CASSSSNYGYTF	TGTGCCAGCAGCTCGTCCAACTATGGCTACACCTTC
.	TRBV7-8	TRBJ1-5	.	CASSRGGLSPNQPQHF	TGTGCCAGCAGCCGAGGCGGACTCAGCCCAAATCAGCCCCAGCATTTT
.	TRBV11-2	TRBJ2-2	.	CASSPPGASYTGELFF	TGTGCCAGCAGCCCACCAGGGGCTAGCTATACCGGGGAGCTGTTTTTT
.	TRBV5-8	TRBJ2-7	TRBD2	CASSSNLAAYEQYF	TGTGCCAGCAGCTCGAATCTAGCGGCTTACGAGCAGTACTTC
.	TRBV6-6	TRBJ1-2	TRBD1	CASSYSGQAYGYTF	TGTGCCAGCAGTTACTCGGGACAGGCCTATGGCTACACCTTC
.	TRBV5-1	TRBJ1-1	.	CASSLPGMDTEAFF	TGCGCCAGCAGCTTGCCGGGGATGGACACTGAAGCTTTCTTT
.	TRBV18	TRBJ2-7	.	CASSHEKRFYEQYF	TGTGCCAGCTCACATGAGAAGAGGTTCTACGAGCAGTACTTC
.	TRBV24-1	TRBJ2-1	.	CATSPSTLPSYNEQFF	TGTGCCACCAGCCCCTCGACTCTCCCCTCCTACAATGAGCAGTTCTTC
.	TRBV3-1/TRBV3-2	TRBJ2-2	.	CASSQGLTGNTGELFF	TGTGCCAGCAGCCAGGGTCTTACAGGTAACACCGGGGAGCTGTTTTTT
.	TRBV3-1/TRBV3-2	TRBJ1-6	.	CASSQGTNSWEDNNSPLHF	TGTGCCAGCAGCCAAGGGACCAATTCTTGGGAGGACAATAATTCACCCCTCCACTTT
.	TRBV28	TRBJ1-4	.	CASSGPGQTNEKLFF	TGTGCCAGCAGTGGGCCGGGACAAACTAATGAAAAACTGTTTTTT
.	TRBV6-5	TRBJ2-2	.	CASSSLGRNTGELFF	TGTGCCAGCAGCTCCTTGGGCCGGAACACCGGGGAGCTGTTTTTT
medium-sized	TRBV18	TRBJ2-7	TRBD1	CASSPLRGQDEQYF	TGTGCCAGCTCACCACTTAGGGGGCAGGACGAGCAGTACTTC
.	TRBV4-3	TRBJ2-3	.	CASSQGAGVTDTQYF	TGCGCCAGCAGCCAAGGAGCCGGAGTCACAGATACGCAGTATTTT
.	TRBV2	TRBJ2-7	.	CASGRGIYEQYF	TGTGCCAGCGGTCGGGGGATTTACGAGCAGTACTTC
.	TRBV5-5	TRBJ1-4	.	CASSLGHVNEKLFF	TGTGCCAGCAGCCTAGGACACGTAAATGAAAAACTGTTTTTT
.	TRBV4-1	TRBJ2-5	.	CASSQEAGYQETQYF	TGCGCCAGCAGCCAAGAGGCAGGGTACCAAGAGACCCAGTACTTC
.	TRBV5-1	TRBJ2-1	.	CASSSRQTSYNEQFF	TGCGCCAGCAGCTCGCGACAGACCTCCTACAATGAGCAGTTCTTC
once	TRBV28	TRBJ2-7	.	CASSPQAIYEQYF	TGTGCCAGCAGCCCACAGGCTATCTACGAGCAGTACTTC
.	TRBV4-3	TRBJ1-2	TRBD1	CASSLRDRVTYGYTF	TGCGCCAGCAGCCTACGTGACAGGGTAACCTATGGCTACACCTTC
few	TRBV11-2	TRBJ1-1	.	CASSLGLRRDRNTEAFF	TGTGCCAGCAGCTTAGGACTGAGGAGGGATCGCAACACTGAAGCTTTCTTT
.	TRBV28	TRBJ2-1	.	CASSLLNFEQFF	TGTGCCAGCAGTTTACTTAATTTTGAGCAGTTCTTC
.	TRBV5-1	TRBJ2-2	TRBD2	CASETSGIGSTGELFF	TGCGCCAGCGAGACTAGCGGGATCGGTAGCACCGGGGAGCTGTTTTTT
once	TRBV12-5	TRBJ1-1	.	CASGLLGDAYGTEAFF	TGTGCTAGTGGGCTGCTTGGAGACGCTTACGGCACTGAAGCTTTCTTT